This T cell receptor beta chain was found in a study of blood T cell repertoires in COVID-19 (dated by TCRdb to about 2020). The study in broad terms: Samples covering the acute and convalescent phases of COVID-19 were provided by collaborators in the United States, Italy and Spain. The material from the prospective study consisted of cDNA or gDNA derived from T cells, B-cell-depleted T cells, or PBMCs. Subjects who had been exposed to COVID-19, were actively infected with it, or had recovered from it provided the deeply sampled blood TCRbeta repertoires that made up the dataset. The repertoires were released in a freely available public database intended as a resource for research on the immune response to SARS-CoV-2. Samples came from the ongoing ImmuneRACE study (first 160 participants) plus 1,254 subjects from 6 global collaborators. Sample metadata almost always included a de-identified subject ID, COVID-19 status, age in years and sex. HLA class I and class II types, where available, came from metadata supplied by the sample provider rather than from assay-based typing.

Another Seattle source contributed samples from volunteer blood donors who had recovered from COVID-19. The collaborating institutions used their own protocols to collect whole blood in K2EDTA tubes. For TCRbeta analysis, collaborators shipped samples as frozen whole blood, isolated PBMCs, or DNA extracted from either of those sample types. The CDR3 contains 15 residues, cysteine and phenylalanine counted. CDR3 DNA is the only sequence kept; it has 45 bases, read in frame from the first base. In the germline V gene, CDR1 corresponds to MGHDK and CDR2 to SYGVNS. V loses 5 bases of germline sequence and J loses 6 bases, and the interval between the two ends is 18 bases. On this clone: Its antigen remains unidentified. Base qualities are not recorded, but no much larger clone differs from it by a single base.

TCRbeta CDR3 regions were amplified from genomic DNA by means of the immunoSEQ Assay, a bias-controlled multiplex PCR. From the authors' description of their analysis: Nucleated cell counts per sample were estimated from amplification of reference gene primers within the assay. Sequence reads were collapsed and filtered to measure the absolute abundance of every unique TCRbeta CDR3 rearrangement. For each sample, productive Simpson clonality was calculated as the square root of Simpson's diversity index over productive rearrangements. Drawn from immuneACCESS, this table holds only the in-frame rearrangements with V and J called that TCRdb kept. Clones are partly lost; checked studies trace under half to an unresolved V gene and leave the rest unexplained. From that table come the V and J calls and clone size; the DNA was used to work out D and trimming. This sample is represented by some 200,000 clones; 80% to 90% of them were singletons. In total, the top ten clones hold 5.1% of the sample.

The investigation overall reported the following: The amount of clinical and demographic metadata varied by source and participant and was provided uncurated.

The chain is made from TRBV25-1 and TRBJ2-3, and possibly TRBD2, on 6 matching bases. Sequencing was done on a sample of peripheral blood. This TCR derives from a woman aged 60-75 years who had recovered from COVID-19. The CDR3 region has the sequence CASSPRAGLSDTQYF. Here is the DNA: TGTGCCAGCAGTCCTCGGGCGGGGCTGTCCGATACGCAGTATTTT.